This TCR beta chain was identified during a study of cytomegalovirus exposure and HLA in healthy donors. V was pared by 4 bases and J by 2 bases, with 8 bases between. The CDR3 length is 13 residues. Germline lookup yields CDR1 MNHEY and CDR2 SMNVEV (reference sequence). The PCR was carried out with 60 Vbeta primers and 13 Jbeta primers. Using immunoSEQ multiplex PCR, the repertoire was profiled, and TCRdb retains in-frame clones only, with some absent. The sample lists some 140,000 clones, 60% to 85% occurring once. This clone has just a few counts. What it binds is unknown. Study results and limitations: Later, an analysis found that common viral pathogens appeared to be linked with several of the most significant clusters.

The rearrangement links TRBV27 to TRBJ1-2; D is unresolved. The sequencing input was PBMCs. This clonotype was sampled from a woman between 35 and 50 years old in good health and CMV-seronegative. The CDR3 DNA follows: TGTGCCAGCAGTTCGACGGAGAACTATGGCTACACCTTC. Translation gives CASSSTENYGYTF.